This TCR beta chain was sequenced for a study of blood T cell repertoires in COVID-19. About the study: Sites across the United States, Italy and Spain contributed samples from acute and convalescent COVID-19. Sources were T cells, B-cell-depleted T cells, or PBMCs; the material itself was cDNA or gDNA.

In the original analysis: Reference gene primer amplification in the assay estimated nucleated cell counts. Repertoires were generated with immunoSEQ multiplex PCR, while TCRdb's copy carries only in-frame clones and drops some. That table is the source of V, J and clone size, and D and trimming were worked out from the DNA. This table holds approximately 75,000 clones, around 90% found once. The V gene's germline CDR1 is LGHNT and CDR2 FRNRAP. This CDR3 is built from 16 residues. J was trimmed by 3 bases and V by 5 bases; bases with no gene match: 10. V gene TRBV12-5 combines with J gene TRBJ1-2; the match to TRBD1 covers 9 bases. The sequence derives from a human donor in a cohort sampled during active COVID-19. Sequenced sample: peripheral blood. CDR3 region: CASGASGGQGYYGYTF. The CDR3 nucleotides are TGTGCTAGTGGTGCTAGTGGGGGACAGGGCTACTATGGCTACACCTTC.